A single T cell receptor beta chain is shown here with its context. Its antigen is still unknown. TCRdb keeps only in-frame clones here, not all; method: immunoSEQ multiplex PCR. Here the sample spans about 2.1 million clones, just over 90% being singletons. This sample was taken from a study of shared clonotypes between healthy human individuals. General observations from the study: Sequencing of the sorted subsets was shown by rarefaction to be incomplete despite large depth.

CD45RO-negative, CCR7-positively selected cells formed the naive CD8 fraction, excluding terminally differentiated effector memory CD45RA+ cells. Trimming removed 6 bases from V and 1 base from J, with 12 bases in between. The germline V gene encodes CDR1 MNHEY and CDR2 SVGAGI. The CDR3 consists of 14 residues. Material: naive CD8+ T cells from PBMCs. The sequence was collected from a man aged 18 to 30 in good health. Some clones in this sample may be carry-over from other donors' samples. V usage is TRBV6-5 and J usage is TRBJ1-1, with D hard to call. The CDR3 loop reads CASRPDVSNTEAFF. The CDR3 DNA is TGTGCCAGCAGACCTGACGTCTCGAACACTGAAGCTTTCTTT.